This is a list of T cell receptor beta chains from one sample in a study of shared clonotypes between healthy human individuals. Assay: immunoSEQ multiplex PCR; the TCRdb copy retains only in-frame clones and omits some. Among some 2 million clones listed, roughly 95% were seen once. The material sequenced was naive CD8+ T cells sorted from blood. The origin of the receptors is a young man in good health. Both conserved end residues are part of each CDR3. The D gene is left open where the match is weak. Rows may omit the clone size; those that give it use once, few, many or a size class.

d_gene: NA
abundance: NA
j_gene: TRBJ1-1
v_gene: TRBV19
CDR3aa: CASSTPRDGGNEAFF
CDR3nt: TGTGCCAGTAGTACGCCCCGGGACGGTGGGAATGAAGCTTTCTTT

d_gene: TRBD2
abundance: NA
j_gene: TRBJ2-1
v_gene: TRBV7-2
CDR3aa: CASSEAPGGLYNEQFF
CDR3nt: TGTGCCAGCAGCGAGGCTCCCGGGGGACTATACAATGAGCAGTTCTTC

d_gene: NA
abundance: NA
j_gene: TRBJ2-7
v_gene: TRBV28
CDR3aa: CASSFHSGYEQYF
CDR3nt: TGTGCCAGCAGTTTTCATAGTGGGTACGAGCAGTACTTC

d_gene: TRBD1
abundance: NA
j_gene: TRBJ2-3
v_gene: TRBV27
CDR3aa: CASSPRSRDRDTQYF
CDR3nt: TGTGCCAGCAGTCCCAGAAGTCGGGACAGAGATACGCAGTATTTT

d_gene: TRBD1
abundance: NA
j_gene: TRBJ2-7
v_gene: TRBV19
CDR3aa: CASSIFTGDGEQYF
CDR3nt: TGTGCCAGTAGTATATTCACAGGGGATGGCGAGCAGTACTTC

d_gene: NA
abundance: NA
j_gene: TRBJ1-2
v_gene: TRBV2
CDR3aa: CASSESTQLHYGYTF
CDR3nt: TGTGCCAGCAGTGAATCAACTCAGCTTCACTATGGCTACACCTTC

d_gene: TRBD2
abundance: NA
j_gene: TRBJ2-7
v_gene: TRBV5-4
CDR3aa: CASSLGLAGASPYEQYF
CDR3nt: TGTGCCAGCAGCTTAGGACTAGCGGGAGCATCCCCCTACGAGCAGTACTTC

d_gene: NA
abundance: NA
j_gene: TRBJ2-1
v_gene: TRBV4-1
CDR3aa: CASSQDSGAYNEQFF
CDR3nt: TGCGCCAGCAGCCAAGATAGCGGAGCCTACAATGAGCAGTTCTTC

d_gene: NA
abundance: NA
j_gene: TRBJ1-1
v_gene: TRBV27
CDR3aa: CASSPTDSLRAFF
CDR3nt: TGTGCCAGCAGTCCCACTGACAGCTTACGGGCTTTCTTT

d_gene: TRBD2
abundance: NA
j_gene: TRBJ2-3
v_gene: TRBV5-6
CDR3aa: CASSGAGTSDPTDTQYF
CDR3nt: TGTGCCAGCAGCGGCGCCGGGACTAGCGACCCCACAGATACGCAGTATTTT

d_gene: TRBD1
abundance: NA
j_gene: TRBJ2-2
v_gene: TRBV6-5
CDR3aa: CASSYATGGFGELFF
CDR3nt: TGTGCCAGCAGTTACGCGACAGGGGGGTTCGGGGAGCTGTTTTTT

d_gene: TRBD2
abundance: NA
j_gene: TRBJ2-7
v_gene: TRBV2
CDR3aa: CASRSGSSYEQYF
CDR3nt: TGTGCCAGCCGCAGCGGGAGCTCCTACGAGCAGTACTTC

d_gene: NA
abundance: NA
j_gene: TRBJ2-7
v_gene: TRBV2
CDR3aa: CASSDPASWSGEQYF
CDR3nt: TGTGCCAGCAGTGATCCAGCGTCATGGTCGGGCGAGCAGTACTTC

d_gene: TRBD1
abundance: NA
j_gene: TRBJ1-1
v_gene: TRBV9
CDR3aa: CASRGQGENTEAFF
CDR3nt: TGTGCCAGCAGGGGACAGGGGGAGAACACTGAAGCTTTCTTT

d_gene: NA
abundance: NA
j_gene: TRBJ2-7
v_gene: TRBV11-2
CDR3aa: CASSLVPGGGEQYF
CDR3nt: TGTGCCAGCAGCTTAGTTCCCGGTGGCGGAGAGCAGTACTTC

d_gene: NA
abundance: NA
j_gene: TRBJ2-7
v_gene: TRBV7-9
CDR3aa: CASSSIPLTPDYEQYF
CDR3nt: TGTGCCAGCAGCTCAATCCCCCTCACCCCTGACTACGAGCAGTACTTC

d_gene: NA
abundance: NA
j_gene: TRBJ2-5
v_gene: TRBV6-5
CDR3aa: CASSPLDQETQYF
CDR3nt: TGTGCCAGCAGCCCACTAGACCAAGAGACCCAGTACTTC

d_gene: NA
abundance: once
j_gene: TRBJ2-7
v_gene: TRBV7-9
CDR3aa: CASSRGGVGTLSYEQYF
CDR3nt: TGTGCCAGCAGCCGGGGTGGGGTCGGGACACTTTCCTACGAGCAGTACTTC

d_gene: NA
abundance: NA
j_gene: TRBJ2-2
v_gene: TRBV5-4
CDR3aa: CASSMGLFTGELFF
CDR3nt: TGTGCCAGCAGCATGGGACTTTTCACCGGGGAGCTGTTTTTT

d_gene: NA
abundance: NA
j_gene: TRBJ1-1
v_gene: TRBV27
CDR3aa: CASSLGQSTEAFF
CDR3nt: TGTGCCAGCAGTTTGGGTCAGAGCACTGAAGCTTTCTTT

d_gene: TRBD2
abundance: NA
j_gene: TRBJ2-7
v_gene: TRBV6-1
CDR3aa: CASSEGRPSGGPSYEQYF
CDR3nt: TGTGCCAGCAGTGAAGGCAGGCCTAGCGGGGGCCCATCCTACGAGCAGTACTTC

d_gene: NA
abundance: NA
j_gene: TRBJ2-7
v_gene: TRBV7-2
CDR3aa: CASSWDRGSYEQYF
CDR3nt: TGTGCCAGCAGTTGGGACCGGGGCTCCTACGAGCAGTACTTC

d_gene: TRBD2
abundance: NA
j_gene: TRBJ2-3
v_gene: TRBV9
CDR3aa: CASQRGGTDTQYF
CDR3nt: TGTGCCAGCCAGCGGGGGGGTACAGATACGCAGTATTTT

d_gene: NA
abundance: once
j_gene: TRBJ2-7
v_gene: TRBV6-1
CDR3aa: CASSEIVGTGNYEQYF
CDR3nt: TGTGCCAGCAGTGAAATAGTTGGGACTGGAAACTACGAGCAGTACTTC

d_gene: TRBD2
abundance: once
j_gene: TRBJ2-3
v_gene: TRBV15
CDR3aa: CATSRDLAGATSTDTQYF
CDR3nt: TGTGCCACCAGCAGAGATTTGGCGGGAGCTACTAGCACAGATACGCAGTATTTT

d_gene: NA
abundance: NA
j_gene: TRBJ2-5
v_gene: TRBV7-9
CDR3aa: CASSMNDPRETQYF
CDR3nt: TGTGCCAGCAGCATGAATGACCCGCGGGAGACCCAGTACTTC

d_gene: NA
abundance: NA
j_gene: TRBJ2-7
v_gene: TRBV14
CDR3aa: CASSPGWGINEQYF
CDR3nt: TGTGCCAGCAGCCCCGGGTGGGGGATCAACGAGCAGTACTTC

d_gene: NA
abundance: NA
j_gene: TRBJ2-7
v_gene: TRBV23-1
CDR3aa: CASMGDGTYEQYF
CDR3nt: TGCGCCAGCATGGGGGACGGAACCTACGAGCAGTACTTC

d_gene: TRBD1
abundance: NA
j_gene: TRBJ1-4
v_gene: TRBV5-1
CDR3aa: CASSLWQGDEKLFF
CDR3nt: TGCGCCAGCAGCTTATGGCAGGGGGATGAAAAACTGTTTTTT

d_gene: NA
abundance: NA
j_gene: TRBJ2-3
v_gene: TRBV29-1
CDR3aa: CSVVPPASGLDTQYF
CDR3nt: TGCAGCGTTGTGCCCCCAGCATCAGGTTTAGATACGCAGTATTTT

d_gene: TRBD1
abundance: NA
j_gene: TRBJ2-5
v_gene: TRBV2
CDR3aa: CASTDGQGQETQYF
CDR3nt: TGTGCCAGCACCGACGGACAGGGCCAAGAGACCCAGTACTTC

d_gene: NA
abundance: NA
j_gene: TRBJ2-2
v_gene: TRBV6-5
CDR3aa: CATRIWEMAGELFF
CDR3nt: TGTGCCACCAGGATATGGGAGATGGCCGGGGAGCTGTTTTTT